The present T cell receptor (beta chain) was sequenced within a study of siplizumab effects on memory and regulatory T cells (dated by TCRdb to the late 2010s). Study-level background: The study examined how the anti-CD2 antibody siplizumab affects alloreactive T-cell subsets in allogeneic mixed lymphocyte reactions built from human PBMCs. On the study overall, not on this receptor specifically: Sequences below about 10^-5 frequency were poorly captured, so only a minor fraction of alloreactive clones could be mapped to unstimulated subsets. Roughly 80-97% of proliferating CD4+ or CD8+ clones could not be assigned a naive or memory phenotype. Greater diversity appeared to be present in unstimulated naive T cells than in memory T cells, and a substantial contribution to the alloresponse seemed to be made by naive cells. The suppressive function of proliferating Tregs from siplizumab cultures was not functionally confirmed. Among mappable alloreactive CD4+ clones, the Treg-derived fraction averaged around 70% with siplizumab versus 26.9% in control reactions. The cumulative frequency of alloreactive sequences traceable to unstimulated CD4+ memory T cells was significantly reduced by siplizumab.

As concerns this clone: Its antigen remains unidentified. Base qualities were left out, and no much larger clone turns up one base away.

The library was produced with the immunoSEQ multiplex PCR assay. Each sample had some 94,000 TCR templates assayed by the deep sequencing platform. Genomic DNA extracted from sorted T cells was used for TCRbeta CDR3 sequencing. The source study handled its data this way. The R programming language was used for the clonal analysis of the TCRbeta CDR3 data. Unstimulated samples were compared with post-reaction CFSE-low samples to define alloreactive CD4+ and CD8+ clones. Alloreactive CD4+ clones were assigned to regulatory or non-regulatory origin by matching sequences to sorted unstimulated Treg and non-Treg repertoires. Here the immuneACCESS table is served through TCRdb, limited to in-frame sequences with V and J called. Missing clones are a known gap in these copies; in checked studies unresolved V genes cover under half, and the rest lacks a known reason. That table furnishes V, J and clone size, whereas the DNA furnished D and trimming. The sample table records some 110,000 clones; approximately 94% of these occur just once. The biggest ten clones account for under 2% of the sample.

Sorted unstimulated T cells, along with proliferating T cells recovered from mixed lymphocyte reactions, underwent TCRbeta CDR3 sequencing. Fresh whole blood from over eight HLA-typed healthy donors served as the source for isolating PBMCs. To map where alloreactive clones came from, unstimulated CD4+ non-regulatory T cells were FACS-sorted. From the cysteine up to the phenylalanine, the CDR3 has a length of 16 residues. Solely the CDR3 DNA is kept, with 48 bases framed from the first base. For CDR1 and CDR2, the germline V gene lists MGHRA and YSYEKL. V and J are trimmed by 4 bases and 1 base, and the gene matches miss 4 bases of the junction.

The chain is made from TRBV4-1 and TRBJ2-5; 12 bases in between match TRBD2. The sequenced sample consisted of non-Treg CD4+ T cells sorted from blood. The sample's cell subset or site, from its label and the paper: FACS-sorted unstimulated CD4+ non-regulatory T cells. The clonotype originates from a human donor in good health. The encoded CDR3 is CASSLWTSGAQETQYF. The nucleotides read TGCGCCAGCAGCCTCTGGACTAGCGGGGCCCAAGAGACCCAGTACTTC.